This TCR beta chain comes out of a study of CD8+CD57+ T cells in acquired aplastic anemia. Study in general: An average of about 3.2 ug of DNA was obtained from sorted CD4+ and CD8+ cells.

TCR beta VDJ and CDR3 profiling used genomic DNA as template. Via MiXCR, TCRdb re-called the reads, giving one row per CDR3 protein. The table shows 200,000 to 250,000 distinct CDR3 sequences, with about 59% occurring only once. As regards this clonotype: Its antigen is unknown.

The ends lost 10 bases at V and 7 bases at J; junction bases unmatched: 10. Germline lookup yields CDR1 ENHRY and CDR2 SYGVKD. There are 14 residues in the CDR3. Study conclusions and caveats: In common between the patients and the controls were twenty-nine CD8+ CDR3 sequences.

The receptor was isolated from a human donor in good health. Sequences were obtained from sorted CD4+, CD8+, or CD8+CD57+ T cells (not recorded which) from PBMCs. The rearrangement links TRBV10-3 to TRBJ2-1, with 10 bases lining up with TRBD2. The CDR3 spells CATRLAGVRNEQFF. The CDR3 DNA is TGTGCCACCAGGCTAGCGGGAGTGCGGAATGAGCAGTTCTTC.